Detailed here is one T cell receptor (beta chain). Assay: immunoSEQ multiplex PCR; the TCRdb copy retains only in-frame clones and omits some. Of some 200,000 clones in the sample, 85% to 90% were seen once. The data belong to a study of blood T cell repertoires in COVID-19. Study-level information: Some COVID-19 samples were acute and others convalescent; all came from the United States, Italy and Spain. T cells, B-cell-depleted T cells, or PBMCs supplied cDNA or gDNA.

This receptor was taken from an elderly man with acute or convalescent COVID-19. Specimen: peripheral blood.

The CDR3 sequence: CSASYRGTYNEQFF. In DNA, the CDR3 is TGCAGTGCTAGTTACAGGGGTACGTACAATGAGCAGTTCTTC. The chain uses TRBV20-1 and TRBJ2-1; 7 nucleotides align to TRBD1. V was pared by 3 bases and J by 4 bases, with 6 bases of the junction left unmatched. The V gene's germline CDR1 is DFQATT and CDR2 SNEGSKA (reference sequence). The CDR3 runs to 14 residues.